Listed below are T cell receptor beta chains from one sample, sequenced in a study of blood T cell repertoires in COVID-19. Measured with immunoSEQ multiplex PCR; TCRdb has only the in-frame clones, and not every one. Of 69,000 or so clones listed, roughly 80% are singletons. Material: peripheral blood. The receptor set was obtained from a woman aged 80 or over with active or convalescent COVID-19. Each CDR3 is given with its conserved first and last residue. D genes are given only for firm matches. Clone size, where shown, is once, few, many, or a class for clones that have expanded.

clone size	V gene	D gene	J gene	CDR3 DNA	CDR3 protein
-	TRBV5-6	-	TRBJ2-3	TGTGCCAGCAGCTTGGTAGTGGCAGGGGTAGGGGCAGATACGCAGTATTTT	CASSLVVAGVGADTQYF
-	TRBV12-3/TRBV12-4	TRBD1	TRBJ2-1	TGTGCCAGCAGTTACAACAGGGGAGCTGAGCAGTTCTTC	CASSYNRGAEQFF
-	TRBV19	TRBD2	TRBJ2-3	TGTGCCAGTAGTATTGGACTAGCGGTCACAGATACGCAGTATTTT	CASSIGLAVTDTQYF
few	TRBV2	TRBD2	TRBJ2-1	TGTGCCAGCCAAGGACTAGCGGGTAATGAGCAGTTCTTC	CASQGLAGNEQFF
-	TRBV7-9	-	TRBJ2-7	TGTGCCAGCAGCTTAGGTCCGGGGATCTACGAGCAGTACTTC	CASSLGPGIYEQYF
-	TRBV2	-	TRBJ2-5	TGTGCCAGCAGTGACGGCAATGGGGCTAGCGTCCTAGAGACCCAGTACTTC	CASSDGNGASVLETQYF
once	TRBV9	-	TRBJ1-6	TGTGCCAGCCAGGGGAGGGATTCACCCCTCCACTTT	CASQGRDSPLHF
-	TRBV7-2	TRBD1	TRBJ2-7	TGTGCCAGCAGTCTGGACCGGGACAGGGCGATCTACGAGCAGTACTTC	CASSLDRDRAIYEQYF
-	TRBV5-1	TRBD2	TRBJ2-3	TGCGCCAGCGGGACTAGCGGCACAGATACGCAGTATTTT	CASGTSGTDTQYF
-	TRBV28	TRBD1	TRBJ2-3	TGTGCCGCATGGGACAGGGGAGGGTCAGATACGCAGTATTTT	CAAWDRGGSDTQYF
-	TRBV19	-	TRBJ2-1	TGTGCCAGTAGTATTTTGGAGGGTACCTACAATGAGCAGTTCTTC	CASSILEGTYNEQFF
-	TRBV9	-	TRBJ1-2	TGTGCCAGCAGCGCAGCGATCCCAGGGTTCGGGTATGGCTACACCTTC	CASSAAIPGFGYGYTF
-	TRBV6-1	-	TRBJ1-1	TGTGCCAGCAGGTCGGGTGTCAGGGTGAACACTGAAGCTTTCTTT	CASRSGVRVNTEAFF
-	TRBV25-1	TRBD1	TRBJ1-3	TGTGCCAGCAGTTTAACCGGGACAGGGATCGGAAACACCATATATTTT	CASSLTGTGIGNTIYF
-	TRBV9	TRBD2	TRBJ2-1	TGTGCCAGCAGCTCCGGGACTAGCATCGATGAGCAGTTCTTC	CASSSGTSIDEQFF
-	TRBV6-4	-	TRBJ2-1	TGTGCCAGCAGTGGTACGACAATCTCCGAGCAGTTCTTC	CASSGTTISEQFF
-	TRBV7-2	-	TRBJ2-5	TGTGCCAGCAGTCTAACAGCCAGTTACGTTGAGACCCAGTACTTC	CASSLTASYVETQYF
-	TRBV5-1	-	TRBJ1-5	TGCGCCAGCAGCTTGTTGGGGAGTGGGGATCAGCCCCAGCATTTT	CASSLLGSGDQPQHF
-	TRBV5-6	TRBD1	TRBJ1-3	TGTGCCAGCAGTTTCCAACGACAGGGGACTGGAAACACCATATATTTT	CASSFQRQGTGNTIYF
-	TRBV6-5	-	TRBJ1-2	TGTGCCAGCAGCCCCGACAGTAACTATGGCTACACCTTC	CASSPDSNYGYTF
-	TRBV5-1	TRBD2	TRBJ2-5	TGCGCCAGCAGCTTGGCCCCCCCTATGACTAGCGGGAGTGGCGGGGAGACCCAGTACTTC	CASSLAPPMTSGSGGETQYF
-	TRBV5-1	TRBD2	TRBJ2-1	TGCGCCAGCAGCTTGCAGGCCGTTGCGGGGGATGAGCAGTTCTTC	CASSLQAVAGDEQFF
few	TRBV18	TRBD2	TRBJ2-1	TGTGCCAGCTCACCAGGGACTACCTACTACAATGAGCAGTTCTTC	CASSPGTTYYNEQFF
-	TRBV6-5	TRBD1	TRBJ1-1	TGTGCCAGCAGTCCGGGACAGGGGGCGCGTAAAGCTTTCTTT	CASSPGQGARKAFF
many	TRBV4-2	-	TRBJ1-5	TGTGCCAGCAGCCAAGCATCTCCGGGGAGTCAGCCCCAGCATTTT	CASSQASPGSQPQHF
few	TRBV27	-	TRBJ1-5	TGTGCCAGCAGATATACCGAGGGGCCCCAGCATTTT	CASRYTEGPQHF
-	TRBV30	TRBD1	TRBJ1-2	TGTGCCTGGAGTCCCAGGGGGGTCATCCATGGCTACACCTTC	CAWSPRGVIHGYTF
-	TRBV15	-	TRBJ2-7	TGTGCCACCAGCAGAGATCAACACTACGAGCAGTACTTC	CATSRDQHYEQYF
few	TRBV28	TRBD1	TRBJ2-2	TGTGCCAGCAGTACCCGGACAGGGAGAACCGGGGAGCTGTTTTTT	CASSTRTGRTGELFF
few	TRBV6-5	-	TRBJ1-4	TGTGCCAGCAAAATCCAGGGCCATAATGAAAAACTGTTTTTT	CASKIQGHNEKLFF
few	TRBV2	-	TRBJ2-1	TGTGCCAGCAGCCCCGCCGGGGTCCCCAATGAGCAGTTCTTC	CASSPAGVPNEQFF
-	TRBV27	-	TRBJ1-1	TGTGCCAGCAGACCTGCGGCAGGGTATGACACTGAAGCTTTCTTT	CASRPAAGYDTEAFF
-	TRBV28	TRBD2	TRBJ2-3	TGTGCCAGCAGCCCCTCGGCGGGGGGGTTGACAGATACGCAGTATTTT	CASSPSAGGLTDTQYF
-	TRBV4-2	TRBD2	TRBJ2-2	TGTGCCAGCAGCCAGTACCGGTTACTAGCGGGAGGGCCTTACACCGGGGAGCTGTTTTTT	CASSQYRLLAGGPYTGELFF
-	TRBV18	-	TRBJ2-5	TGTGCCAGCTCACCACTGGGGGCAGGAGAGACCCAGTACTTC	CASSPLGAGETQYF
-	TRBV7-2	-	TRBJ2-7	TGTGCCAGCGGTCGCCAGTCCTACGAGCAGTACTTC	CASGRQSYEQYF
once	TRBV27	-	TRBJ2-1	TGTGCCAGCAGTTTATCGGCAAGGGGCGGTGGAAATGAGCAGTTCTTC	CASSLSARGGGNEQFF
-	TRBV19	TRBD1	TRBJ2-7	TGTGCCAGTAGGGACAGGGGGAACTACGAGCAGTACTTC	CASRDRGNYEQYF
-	TRBV2	TRBD1	TRBJ1-4	TGTGCCAGCAGACCGGACAGGAATAGTGAAAAACTGTTTTTT	CASRPDRNSEKLFF
-	TRBV4-1	TRBD2	TRBJ2-3	TGCGCCAGCACCGTGGGACTAGCGGGGAGTCGTAGCACAGATACGCAGTATTTT	CASTVGLAGSRSTDTQYF
-	TRBV27	TRBD1	TRBJ2-4	TGTGCCAGCAGTCGGACAGGGGAAAACATTCAGTACTTC	CASSRTGENIQYF
few	TRBV7-9	-	TRBJ1-2	TGTGCCAGCAGCTTGGGCAGGAACTATGGCTACACCTTC	CASSLGRNYGYTF
few	TRBV9	TRBD1	TRBJ1-2	TGTGCCAGCAGCGGTAGAGGGGGCGAGGGGACCTATGGCTACACCTTC	CASSGRGGEGTYGYTF
-	TRBV6-5	TRBD1	TRBJ2-7	TGTGCCAGCAGTTACTCCTGGACAGGGTCGGGGAGCGAGCAGTACTTC	CASSYSWTGSGSEQYF
-	TRBV5-1	TRBD1	TRBJ2-5	TGCGCCAGCAGCTTGGCCCTAAGACAGGGAGAAAGAGAGACCCAGTACTTC	CASSLALRQGERETQYF
many	TRBV24-1	-	TRBJ1-5	TGTGCCACCAGTGAGGCAGGGTTTCAGCCCCAGCATTTT	CATSEAGFQPQHF
-	TRBV28	TRBD1	TRBJ1-1	TGTGCCAGCAACTCTGGGGGCAGGGGGCGAGGCACTGAAGCTTTCTTT	CASNSGGRGRGTEAFF
-	TRBV28	TRBD1	TRBJ1-4	TGTGCCAGCAGTACCTTACAGGGGTCGCCTGAAAAACTGTTTTTT	CASSTLQGSPEKLFF